This T cell receptor (beta chain) was sequenced in a study of identical twins. Template switching added a universal primer binding site, and final cDNA carried unique molecular identifiers. MiXCR, run by TCRdb on the 5' RACE reads, gives a single entry per CDR3 protein. Among under 900,000 distinct CDR3 sequences listed, 18% were seen once. This clonotype was seen a few times. These data are also associated with another study on T cells expressing NK-cell markers.

The sequencing sample was made of PBMCs. This TCR was sampled from a woman between 18 and 30 years old in good health.

In DNA, the CDR3 is TGTGCCAGCAGCTATGTTGCCGGGACTAGCCCCTACAATGAGCAGTTCTTC. It specifies CASSYVAGTSPYNEQFF. The genes are TRBV7-6 and TRBJ2-1; 9 bases are shared with TRBD2. The CDR3 consists of 17 residues. Germline loops: CDR1 SGHVS, CDR2 FNYEAQ. The J segment lost 2 bases and the V segment lost 4 bases, leaving 9 bases of the junction unmatched.